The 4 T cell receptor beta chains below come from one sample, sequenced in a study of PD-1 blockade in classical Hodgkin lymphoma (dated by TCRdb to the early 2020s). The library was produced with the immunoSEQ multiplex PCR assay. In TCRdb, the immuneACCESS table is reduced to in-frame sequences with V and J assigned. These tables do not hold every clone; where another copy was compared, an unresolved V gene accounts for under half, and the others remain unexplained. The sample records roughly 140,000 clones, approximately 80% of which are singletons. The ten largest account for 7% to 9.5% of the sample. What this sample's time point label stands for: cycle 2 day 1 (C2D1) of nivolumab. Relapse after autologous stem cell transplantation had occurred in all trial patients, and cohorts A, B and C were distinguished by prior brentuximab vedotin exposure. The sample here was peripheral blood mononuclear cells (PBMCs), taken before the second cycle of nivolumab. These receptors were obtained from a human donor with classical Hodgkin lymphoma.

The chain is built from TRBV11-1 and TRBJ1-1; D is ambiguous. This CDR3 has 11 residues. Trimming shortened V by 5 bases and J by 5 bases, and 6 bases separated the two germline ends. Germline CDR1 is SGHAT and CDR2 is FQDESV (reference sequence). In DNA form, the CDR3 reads TGTGCCAGCAGCCTAGGTACTGAAGCTTTCTTT. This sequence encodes CASSLGTEAFF.

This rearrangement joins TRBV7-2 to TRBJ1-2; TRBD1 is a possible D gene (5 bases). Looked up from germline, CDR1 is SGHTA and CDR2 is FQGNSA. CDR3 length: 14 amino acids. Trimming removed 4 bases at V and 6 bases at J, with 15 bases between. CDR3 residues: CASSSRDRSHGYTF. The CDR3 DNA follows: TGTGCCAGCAGCTCGCGGGACCGCTCACATGGCTACACCTTC.

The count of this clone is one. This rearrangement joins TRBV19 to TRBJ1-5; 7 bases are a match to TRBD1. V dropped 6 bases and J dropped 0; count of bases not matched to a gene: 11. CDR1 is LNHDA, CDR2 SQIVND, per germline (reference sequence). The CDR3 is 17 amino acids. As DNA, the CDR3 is TGTGCCAGTAGCCCTCCCCGGACAGGACTTAGCAATCAGCCCCAGCATTTT. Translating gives CASSPPRTGLSNQPQHF.

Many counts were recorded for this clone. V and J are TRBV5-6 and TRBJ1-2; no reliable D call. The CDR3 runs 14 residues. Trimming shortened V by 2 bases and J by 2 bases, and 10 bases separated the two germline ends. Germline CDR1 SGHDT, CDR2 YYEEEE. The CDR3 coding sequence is TGTGCCAGCAGCTTACCGGGAGCGAACTATGGCTACACCTTC. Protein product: CASSLPGANYGYTF.